Following are 12 T cell receptor beta chains from one sample sequenced in a study of human CD4 T cells and Enterobacteriaceae. CFSE-low CD25+ ICOS+ proliferating activated T cells were FACS-sorted after about 6-7 days. At a 2:1 ratio, CFSE-labeled memory CD4+ T cells were cultured with irradiated autologous monocytes pulsed with antigen. Sorting took every CD4+ cell except CD45RA+CCR7+CD95- naive cells, reaching over 98% purity. The table came from immunoSEQ multiplex PCR; TCRdb's copy has only in-frame clones and leaves some out. Among 1,000 to 1,200 clones listed, around 35% were seen once. Input material: bacteria-reactive CD4+ T cells grown in culture. Indicated subset: CFSE-low proliferating memory CD4 T cells sorted after in vitro stimulation with a heat-inactivated bacterium or M. tuberculosis lysate. These receptors all come from a human donor in good health.

This clone is medium-sized (0.01 to 0.1%) by share. The chain carries TRBV10-1 and TRBJ1-2; the D is unclear. CDR1 and CDR2 from the germline V gene are WNHNN and SYGVQD (reference sequence). The CDR3 has 13 residues. V lost 0 bases and J lost 6, with 8 bases in between. CDR3 DNA sequence: TGCGCCAGCAGTGAGTCGGTGGGGAATGGCTACACCTTC. Protein sequence: CASSESVGNGYTF.

This clone was counted a few times. The chain carries TRBV29-1 and TRBJ1-1; 8 bases fit TRBD1. The CDR3 is made up of 14 amino acids. V lost 5 bases to trimming and J lost 1 base; unmatched junction nucleotides: 6. CDR1 SQVTM and CDR2 ANQGSEA come from the germline V gene. CDR3 residues: CSVHRGTGNTEAFF. Written as DNA, the CDR3 is TGCAGCGTTCACCGCGGGACAGGGAACACTGAAGCTTTCTTT.

The table lists this clone with a few counts. The chain carries TRBV29-1 and TRBJ1-1, with 7 bases lining up with TRBD1. The CDR3 is 12 residues long. In germline, CDR1 is SQVTM, CDR2 ANQGSEA. With 7 bases clipped from V and 11 bases from J, the junction kept 13 bases outside the gene matches. CDR3 residues: CSAESDRDYAFF. The CDR3 nucleotides are TGCAGCGCCGAGTCCGACAGGGATTATGCTTTCTTT.

The V and J genes are TRBV7-2 and TRBJ1-2; D not certain. Trimming removed 1 base at V and 1 base at J, with 4 bases between. Germline lookup yields CDR1 SGHTA and CDR2 FQGNSA. The CDR3 consists of 13 residues. The CDR3: CASSLDNNYGYTF. In DNA, the CDR3 is TGTGCCAGCAGCTTAGACAATAACTATGGCTACACCTTC.

This clone was detected a few times. The gene calls are TRBV11-1 and TRBJ1-3; D is perhaps TRBD1 (5 bases). CDR3 size: 16 residues. V dropped 4 bases and J dropped 11 bases, with 24 bases sitting between them. Germline V gives CDR1 SGHAT, CDR2 FQDESV (reference sequence). The CDR3 nucleotides read TGTGCCAGCAGCTCACGAGCCGGGACCGCAGTCCAGGCCATATATTTT. The encoded protein is CASSSRAGTAVQAIYF.

The chain uses TRBV11-3 and TRBJ2-3; D gene uncertain. Deletions cut 5 bases from V and 4 bases from J, with 13 bases between. This CDR3 comprises 14 residues. Germline-derived CDR1 and CDR2 are SGHNT and YENEEA. CDR3 in amino acids: CASSTRLAADTQYF. DNA for the CDR3: TGTGCCAGCAGCACCAGACTCGCGGCAGATACGCAGTATTTT.

This clone was detected only a few times. The gene calls are TRBV5-1 and TRBJ2-4; TRBD1 agrees at 7 bases. The CDR3 has 15 amino acids. Germline V gives CDR1 SGHRS, CDR2 YFSETQ. After removal of 1 base from V and 8 bases from J, the junction contained 9 bases not matched to a gene. In nucleotides, the CDR3 is TGCGCCAGCAGCTTGCAGGGGGATTCATCGGACATTCAGTACTTC. Encoded protein: CASSLQGDSSDIQYF.

The rearrangement links TRBV2 to TRBJ2-1; possibly TRBD2 for D (6 bases). The CDR3 consists of 16 residues. V was pared by 2 bases and J by 6 bases, with 17 bases between. Looked up from germline, CDR1 is SNHLY and CDR2 is FYNNEI. The CDR3 DNA is TGTGCCAGCAGTGAACTAAGGGACTCCAGGGCCAATGAGCAGTTCTTC. This encodes CASSELRDSRANEQFF.

J is TRBJ1-1 and V is TRBV19, with TRBD1 matching over 11 bases. Looked up from germline, CDR1 is LNHDA and CDR2 is SQIVND (reference sequence). The J segment lost 5 bases and the V segment lost 2 bases, leaving 7 bases of the junction unmatched. CDR3 size: 16 residues. The CDR3 DNA is TGTGCCAGTAGTATATTTTCCGGGACAGGGGGAACTGAAGCTTTCTTT. Residues: CASSIFSGTGGTEAFF.

This clone has just a few counts. J is TRBJ1-1 and V is TRBV29-1; maybe TRBD1 (6 bases). Trimming removed 6 bases at V and 0 bases at J, with 17 bases between. The CDR3 sequence is 15 residues long. Germline CDR1 SQVTM, CDR2 ANQGSEA. The CDR3 DNA is TGCAGCGTACAACCGAATAGGGGGATGAACACTGAAGCTTTCTTT. Encoded protein: CSVQPNRGMNTEAFF.

This clone has only a few counts. This chain uses TRBV30 with TRBJ1-3; TRBD1 agrees at 7 bases. The length of the CDR3 is 14 residues. Germline CDR1 is GTSNPN and CDR2 is SVGIG (reference sequence). The V segment lost 3 bases and the J segment 0 bases; nucleotides outside the gene matches: 2. CDR3 sequence reads: CAWRGQSSGNTIYF. The CDR3 nucleotides read TGTGCCTGGAGGGGACAGAGCTCTGGAAACACCATATATTTT.

This clone was seen more than once but under ten times. This chain uses TRBV6-6 with TRBJ1-1; no clear D. The CDR3 covers 14 residues. The V end lost 4 bases, the J end lost 1 base, and 10 bases lay between the germline ends. Germline-derived CDR1 and CDR2 are MNHNY and SVGAGI (reference sequence). The chain's CDR3 is CASSSYLGNTEAFF. The DNA for the CDR3 is TGTGCCAGCAGTTCCTACCTCGGGAACACTGAAGCTTTCTTT.